This T cell receptor beta chain was captured by sequencing in a study of blood T cell repertoires in COVID-19. The CDR3 spans 16 residues. The J segment lost 10 bases and the V segment lost 3 bases, leaving 13 bases of the junction unmatched. Germline V lookup: CDR1 MNHNS, CDR2 SASEGT. In the authors' workflow: Reference gene primer amplification gave nucleated cell count estimates. Sequencing used immunoSEQ multiplex PCR; TCRdb keeps in-frame clones, though not all of them. The V and J calls and clone size come from that table; D and trimming were worked out from the DNA. The sample lists 15,000 to 20,000 clones, 75% to 95% occurring once.

The source is a human donor in a cohort sampled during active COVID-19. This chain connects TRBV6-1 to TRBJ2-1, with 9 bases identical to TRBD1. Material for sequencing was peripheral blood. The CDR3 region has the DNA TGTGCCAGCAGTGATAAGGTTGGGACAGGGTCTGGCGAGCAGTTCTTC. It yields the protein CASSDKVGTGSGEQFF.